A single sample gave rise to the 32 T cell receptor beta chains below, sequenced in a study of regulatory T cells in long-lasting Graves disease. Time point indicated: persistent/refractory GD, antithyroid drugs over 5 years with positive TRAb. PBMCs provided the RNA from which the TCR library was made. For TCR beta, libraries came from iRepertoire HTBI primers and Arm-PCR of CDR3 regions. TCRdb called the multiplex PCR reads again in MiXCR, with one record for every CDR3 protein. This sample carries some 420,000 distinct CDR3 sequences, about 22% of them seen once, and the ten largest clones take about an eighth. The sequenced sample was peripheral blood mononuclear cells (PBMCs), obtained when the disease was refractory, from a patient treated with antithyroid drugs. The source is a female donor with Graves disease.

This clonotype came up many times. The chain carries TRBV19 and TRBJ2-6; 7 bases line up with TRBD2. The germline V gene has CDR1 LNHDA and CDR2 SQIVND (reference sequence). With V trimmed by 1 base and J by 0 bases, 3 bases remained unmatched. The CDR3 runs 17 residues. The CDR3 protein is CASSIVQRGSGANVLTF. CDR3 nucleotides: TGTGCCAGTAGTATAGTCCAGCGGGGCTCTGGGGCCAACGTCCTGACTTTC. Supplemented by reference TRBV19 and TRBJ2-6, the full variable domain reads DGGITQSPKYLFRKEGQNVTLSCEQNLNHDAMYWYRQDPGQGLRLIYYSQIVNDFQKGDIAEGYSVSREKKESFPLTVTSAQKNPTAFYLCASSIVQRGSGANVLTFGAGSRLTVL.

V and J are TRBV15 and TRBJ1-4; no clear D. Looked up from germline, CDR1 is LNHNV and CDR2 is YYDKDF (reference sequence). This CDR3 comprises 16 residues. Trimming cost V 0 bases and J 0 bases, with 8 bases left between them. CDR3 in amino acids: CATSRDLTSTNEKLFF. CDR3 nucleotide sequence: TGTGCCACCAGCAGAGATCTTACATCAACTAATGAAAAACTGTTTTTT.

This clonotype was counted many times. This rearrangement joins TRBV7-2 to TRBJ1-4, with 7 bases aligning to TRBD1. Per the germline V gene, CDR1 is SGHTA and CDR2 is FQGNSA. The CDR3 contains 17 residues. V lost 1 base to trimming and J lost 7 bases; unmatched junction nucleotides: 12. Here the CDR3 DNA reads TGTGCCAGCAGCTTAGGATTCGGAGGGGGCGGGAGTGAAAAACTGTTTTTT. Its translation: CASSLGFGGGGSEKLFF.

This clonotype was counted many times. The genes are TRBV30 and TRBJ2-7; D remains ambiguous. The V end lost 3 bases, the J end lost 4 bases, and 4 bases lay between the germline ends. This CDR3 comprises 10 residues. The germline gives CDR1 GTSNPN, CDR2 SVGIG (reference sequence). The CDR3 sequence: CAWSIYEQYF. The CDR3 coding sequence is TGTGCCTGGAGCATATACGAGCAGTACTTC.

This clonotype has only one observation. Germline and junction disagree at one end, which may indicate a read error. The chain has TRBV7-3 and TRBJ2-2; 8 bases fit TRBD1. The CDR3 has 15 residues. Germline CDR1 is SGHTA and CDR2 is FQGTGA. CDR3 in DNA: TGTGCCAACAGCTTAAGACAGGGGCACACCGGGGAGCTGTTTTTT. Translating it yields CANSLRQGHTGELFF.

This clonotype was counted ten times or more. This sequence joins TRBV12-3 or TRBV12-4 and TRBJ1-5; weak D call: TRBD1 (5 bases). Deletions cut 0 bases from V and 5 bases from J, with 14 bases between. The CDR3 has 16 residues. This CDR3 reads CASSLAWGGGHQPQHF. The CDR3 DNA reads TGTGCCAGCAGTTTAGCGTGGGGCGGCGGGCATCAGCCCCAGCATTTT.

This clonotype was observed at least ten times. The chain is built from TRBV19 and TRBJ1-1, with 9 bases that match TRBD1. V shed 6 bases, J shed 6 bases, and the junction held 5 bases outside the gene matches. CDR3 size: 13 residues. Germline assignment: CDR1 LNHDA and CDR2 SQIVND (reference sequence). CDR3 loop: CASSPQGAAEAFF. The CDR3 nucleotides read TGTGCCAGTAGCCCACAGGGGGCGGCTGAAGCTTTCTTT.

Only a few counts were recorded for this clonotype. J is TRBJ1-5 and V is TRBV6-4; tentatively, D is TRBD1 (5 bases). The CDR3 spans 14 residues. CDR1 and CDR2 from the germline V gene are MRHNA and SNTAGT. V lost 6 bases and J 3 bases, leaving 12 bases between the germline ends. The CDR3 DNA reads as TGTGCCAGCAGAGTCAGGGCCTACAATCAGCCCCAGCATTTT. It encodes CASRVRAYNQPQHF.

The chain carries TRBV11-3 and TRBJ2-3; D may be TRBD2 (5 bases). V was pared by 4 bases and J by 2 bases, with 10 bases between. Germline loops: CDR1 SGHNT, CDR2 YENEEA. The CDR3 runs to 14 residues. The CDR3 sequence: CASSSPGFTDTQYF. The DNA for the CDR3 is TGTGCCAGCAGCTCGCCGGGGTTCACAGATACGCAGTATTTT. The full variable domain, rest sourced from reference TRBV11-3 and TRBJ2-3, is EAGVVQSPRYKIIEKKQPVAFWCNPISGHNTLYWYLQNLGQGPELLIRYENEEAVDDSQLPKDRFSAERLKGVDSTLKIQPAELGDSAVYLCASSSPGFTDTQYFGPGTRLTVL.

This chain uses TRBV4-1 with TRBJ2-2, with D perhaps matching TRBD1 or TRBD2 (6 bases each). This CDR3 has 14 amino acids. The germline V and J ends were trimmed by 4 bases and 7 bases, with 13 bases remaining between them. Germline V gene lookup returns CDR1 MGHRA and CDR2 YSYEKL. CDR3 in amino acids: CASSPLRGGGELFF. The CDR3 coding sequence is TGCGCCAGCAGCCCCCTCAGGGGAGGCGGGGAGCTGTTTTTT.

This clonotype was counted ten times or more. The chain links TRBV6-1 to TRBJ2-2; D not resolved. Trimming pared 5 bases from V and 7 bases from J, leaving 17 bases between. This CDR3 is 15 amino acids long. Germline CDR1 reads MNHNS; CDR2 reads SASEGT. The CDR3: CASSLDTVVGGELFF. The CDR3, as DNA: TGTGCCAGCAGTCTTGACACGGTGGTGGGCGGGGAGCTGTTTTTT.

This clonotype was seen only a few times. This chain connects TRBV29-1 to TRBJ2-5; D possibly corresponds to TRBD2 (5 bases). The CDR3 has 16 amino acids. The germline V and J ends were trimmed by 8 bases and 4 bases, with 26 bases remaining between them. Germline loops: CDR1 SQVTM, CDR2 ANQGSEA. CDR3 coding DNA: TGCAGCTTTCTACCATTTACAACGGGATTTCGAGAGACCCAGTACTTC. Protein product: CSFLPFTTGFRETQYF.

This clonotype was seen at least ten times. The chain uses TRBV15 and TRBJ1-2; maybe TRBD1 (5 bases). The CDR3 totals 16 residues. In germline, CDR1 is LNHNV, CDR2 YYDKDF (reference sequence). The germline V and J ends were trimmed by 2 bases and 4 bases, with 17 bases remaining between them. CDR3 bases: TGTGCCACCAGCAGACCCGGGCGGGGGGATCCCTATGGCTACACCTTC. Its protein is CATSRPGRGDPYGYTF.

In this sample, this clonotype turned up many times. The chain couples TRBV7-2 to TRBJ2-7; D uncertain. This CDR3 has 14 residues. CDR1 is SGHTA and CDR2 is FQGNSA in the germline V gene. V shed 4 bases and J shed 1 base, with 11 bases lying between them. CDR3 residues: CASSSSTKSYEQYF. In nucleotides, the CDR3 is TGTGCCAGCAGCTCCTCAACGAAATCCTACGAGCAGTACTTC.

The chain uses TRBV6-1 and TRBJ1-5; a possible D gene is TRBD1 (5 bases). Deletions cut 6 bases from V and 2 bases from J, with 14 bases between. Germline CDR1 is MNHNS and CDR2 is SASEGT. The CDR3 sequence is 15 residues long. The CDR3 loop is CASSRGMSGNQPQHF. The CDR3 DNA follows: TGTGCCAGCAGCCGGGGGATGAGTGGCAATCAGCCCCAGCATTTT.

This clonotype appeared many times. The CDR3 spells CASRKTGVEKLFF. CDR3 nucleotide sequence: TGTGCCAGCAGAAAGACAGGGGTTGAAAAACTGTTTTTT. The gene calls are TRBV6-1 and TRBJ1-4; 8 bases agree with TRBD1. CDR1 and CDR2 from the germline V gene are MNHNS and SASEGT. The CDR3 is 13 residues long. The J segment lost 7 bases and the V segment lost 6 bases, leaving 4 bases of the junction unmatched.

V and J are TRBV6-2 or TRBV6-3 and TRBJ2-2, with D uncertain. V lost 4 bases and J lost 8, with 5 bases in between. CDR1 is MNHEY, CDR2 SVGEGT, per germline. The CDR3 sequence is 11 residues long. The CDR3 nucleotides are TGTGCCAGCAGTTCCTTGGGGGAGCTGTTTTTT. Its protein is CASSSLGELFF.

As concerns this clonotype: A much larger clone is a single base away; this may be a read error. The chain combines TRBV3-1 with TRBJ2-5; the D is unclear. CDR3 length equals 14 residues. Germline V gene lookup returns CDR1 LGHDT and CDR2 YNNKEL (reference sequence). The CDR3 sequence: CAGSQGGERETQYF. The CDR3 nucleotides are TGTGCCGGCAGCCAAGGTGGGGAAAGAGAGACCCAGTACTTC.

This clonotype was seen repeatedly, ten times or more. This chain links TRBV2 with TRBJ1-5; TRBD1 might be the D (5 bases). V was shortened by 7 bases and J by 6 bases, with 13 bases between the two germline ends. CDR1 and CDR2 from the germline V gene are SNHLY and FYNNEI. The CDR3 is made up of 13 amino acids. The CDR3 loop reads CASTGAGSQPQHF. The CDR3 region has the DNA TGTGCCAGCACCGGGGCAGGGAGTCAGCCCCAGCATTTT.

J is TRBJ1-1 and V is TRBV30, with D maybe TRBD1 (5 bases). Germline V gene lookup returns CDR1 GTSNPN and CDR2 SVGIG (reference sequence). V lost 3 bases to trimming and J lost 1 base, with 9 bases between them. The CDR3 is made up of 13 amino acids. The CDR3 DNA reads as TGTGCCTGGAGCCCCCAGGGGAACACTGAAGCTTTCTTT. It specifies CAWSPQGNTEAFF. Combining the CDR3 with reference TRBV30 and TRBJ1-1 gives the whole variable domain SQTIHQWPATLVQPVGSPLSLECTVEGTSNPNLYWYRQAAGRGLQLLFYSVGIGQISSEVPQNLSASRPQDRQFILSSKKLLLSDSGFYLCAWSPQGNTEAFFGQGTRLTVV.

Note on this clonotype: The conserved phenylalanine or tryptophan normally closing the CDR3 is absent here, so this likely arose from a read error. V is TRBV5-5 and J is TRBJ2-4; D possibly corresponds to TRBD1 (6 bases). V lost 2 bases and J 2 bases, leaving 11 bases between the germline ends. The CDR3 is 15 residues long. Per germline, CDR1 SGHKS and CDR2 YYEKEE (reference sequence). The CDR3 DNA is TGTGCCAGCAGCTTACGAGGGGGTACCAAAAACATTCAGTACCTC. The encoded protein is CASSLRGGTKNIQYL.

This clonotype was recorded at least ten times. J is TRBJ2-2 and V is TRBV5-1; no definite D call. This CDR3 is 14 amino acids long. The V end was cut by 7 bases, the J end by 0 bases, with 10 bases between. Per the germline V gene, CDR1 is SGHRS and CDR2 is YFSETQ. The CDR3 bases are TGCGCCAGCGCAGAAAACACGAACACCGGGGAGCTGTTTTTT. This encodes CASAENTNTGELFF. Drawing the rest from reference TRBV5-1 and TRBJ2-2, the complete variable domain is KAGVTQTPRYLIKTRGQQVTLSCSPISGHRSVSWYQQTPGQGLQFLFEYFSETQRNKGNFPGRFSGRQFSNSRSEMNVSTLELGDSALYLCASAENTNTGELFFGEGSRLTVL.

There are a few counts of this clonotype. This rearrangement joins TRBV19 to TRBJ1-5, with unresolved D. The V and J ends lost 5 bases and 4 bases respectively, with 9 bases between them. The CDR3 contains 13 residues. Per germline, CDR1 LNHDA and CDR2 SQIVND (reference sequence). The CDR3 region is CASSVSDNQPQHF. In DNA, the CDR3 is TGTGCCAGTAGTGTCTCTGATAATCAGCCCCAGCATTTT.

This clonotype was recorded many times. The chain recombines TRBV2 with TRBJ1-6; 7 bases line up with TRBD1. The CDR3 has 14 residues. Germline V gives CDR1 SNHLY, CDR2 FYNNEI. The ends lost 6 bases at V and 8 bases at J; junction bases unmatched: 7. CDR3 nucleotides: TGTGCCAGCAGGCCGGGACAGTTAGATTCACCCCTCCACTTT. It yields the protein CASRPGQLDSPLHF.

In this sample, this clonotype turned up many times. This chain joins TRBV6-1 and TRBJ1-5; no clear D. The V gene's germline CDR1 is MNHNS and CDR2 SASEGT. Trimming pared 8 bases from V and 0 bases from J, leaving 8 bases between. This CDR3 is 13 amino acids long. The CDR3 reads CASGKSSNQPQHF. The CDR3 DNA follows: TGTGCCAGCGGGAAAAGTAGCAATCAGCCCCAGCATTTT.

This clonotype occurred a few times. V is TRBV18 and J is TRBJ1-5, with D possibly TRBD1 on 5 matching bases. Germline CDR1 and CDR2: KGHSH and LQKENI. This CDR3 is built from 14 residues. V was pared by 5 bases and J by 4 bases, with 12 bases between. The DNA of the CDR3 is TGTGCCAGCTCAGCCGGGACCCTGAATCAGCCCCAGCATTTT. Translating gives CASSAGTLNQPQHF.

This clonotype was seen a few times. The chain recombines TRBV7-9 with TRBJ1-1; possible D gene TRBD1, 5 bases. This CDR3 comprises 16 residues. With 3 bases removed from V and 1 base from J, the gap between germline ends came to 15 bases. From germline, CDR1 is SEHNR and CDR2 FQNEAQ (reference sequence). The CDR3 loop is CASSLGVTQKNTEAFF. CDR3 in DNA: TGTGCCAGCAGCTTGGGGGTGACACAGAAGAACACTGAAGCTTTCTTT.

This clonotype was observed many times. In nucleotides, the CDR3 is TGTGCCAGCAGGGCGGACAGAAACACTGAAGCTTTCTTT. Translating gives CASRADRNTEAFF. The gene calls are TRBV7-3 and TRBJ1-1, with a tentative D call TRBD1 (6 bases). CDR1 and CDR2 from the germline V gene are SGHTA and FQGTGA. The CDR3 length is 13 residues. V was cut by 6 bases and J by 2 bases, with 10 bases left in between.

This clonotype was found once. This chain connects TRBV28 to TRBJ2-5; D may be TRBD2 (5 bases). The length of the CDR3 is 17 residues. V was clipped by 6 bases and J by 2 bases, with 22 bases between them. From germline, CDR1 is MDHEN and CDR2 SYDVKM. CDR3 nucleotides: TGTGCCAGCAGCGAGCGAGTCCTTCGGGGAACACAAGAGACCCAGTACTTC. As protein: CASSERVLRGTQETQYF.

The V and J genes are TRBV28 and TRBJ2-7, with 9 bases identical to TRBD1. CDR1 MDHEN and CDR2 SYDVKM come from the germline V gene. Trimming took 6 bases from V and 9 from J; bases not matched to a gene: 3. The CDR3 is 11 residues long. CDR3 sequence (DNA): TGTGCCAGCAGCCCGGACAGGGGGCAGTACTTC. Amino acid sequence: CASSPDRGQYF.

In nucleotides, the CDR3 is TGCAGTGCTAGCCCCCGGTCAGGAGGACTACCCCAAGCGGGGCAGTACTTC. Protein product: CSASPRSGGLPQAGQYF. The chain employs TRBV20-1 and TRBJ2-7; possibly TRBD2 for D (6 bases). This CDR3 has 17 residues. V was cut by 3 bases and J by 9 bases, with 30 bases left in between. CDR1 DFQATT and CDR2 SNEGSKA come from the germline V gene (reference sequence).

V gene TRBV20-1 combines with J gene TRBJ1-1; TRBD1 is a possible D gene (6 bases). The CDR3 is 12 amino acids. From germline, CDR1 is DFQATT and CDR2 SNEGSKA (reference sequence). The CDR3 coding sequence is TGCAGGGCAGGGGAGATTAACACTGAAGCTTTCTTT. It encodes CRAGEINTEAFF.